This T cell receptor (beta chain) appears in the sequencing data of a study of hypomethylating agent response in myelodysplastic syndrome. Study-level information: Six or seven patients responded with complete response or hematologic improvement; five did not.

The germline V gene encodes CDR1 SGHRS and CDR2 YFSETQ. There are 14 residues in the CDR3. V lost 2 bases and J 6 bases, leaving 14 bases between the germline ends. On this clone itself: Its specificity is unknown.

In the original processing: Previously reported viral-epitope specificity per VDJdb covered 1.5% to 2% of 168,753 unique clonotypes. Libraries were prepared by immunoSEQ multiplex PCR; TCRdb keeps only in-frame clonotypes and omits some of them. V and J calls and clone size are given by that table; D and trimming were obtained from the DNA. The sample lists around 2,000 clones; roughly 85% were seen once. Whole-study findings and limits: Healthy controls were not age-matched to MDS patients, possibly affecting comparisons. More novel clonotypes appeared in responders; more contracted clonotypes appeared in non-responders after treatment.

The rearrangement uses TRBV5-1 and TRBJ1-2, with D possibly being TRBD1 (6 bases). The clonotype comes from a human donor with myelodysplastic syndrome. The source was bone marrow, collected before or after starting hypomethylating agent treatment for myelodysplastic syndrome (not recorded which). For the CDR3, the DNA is TGCGCCAGCAGCTTTAACAGGGACGAGGATGGCTACACCTTC. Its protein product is CASSFNRDEDGYTF.